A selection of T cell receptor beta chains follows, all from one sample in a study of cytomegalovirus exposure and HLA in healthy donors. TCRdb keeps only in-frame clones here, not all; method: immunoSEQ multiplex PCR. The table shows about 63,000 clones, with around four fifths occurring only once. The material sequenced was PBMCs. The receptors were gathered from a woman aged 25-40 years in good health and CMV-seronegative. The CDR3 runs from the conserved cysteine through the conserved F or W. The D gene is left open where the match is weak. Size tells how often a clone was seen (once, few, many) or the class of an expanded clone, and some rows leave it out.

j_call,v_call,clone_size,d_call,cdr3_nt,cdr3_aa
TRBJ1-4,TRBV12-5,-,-,TGTGCTAGTGGTTTGAACTTGGGAGGGGCTAATGAAAAACTGTTTTTT,CASGLNLGGANEKLFF
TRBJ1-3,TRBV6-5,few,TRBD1,TGTGCCAGCAGTTACTCGGGACAGGGAGGTGGAAACACCATATATTTT,CASSYSGQGGGNTIYF
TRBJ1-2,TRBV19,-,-,TGTGCCAGTAGTACCCGGAGGTCAGCTAACTATGGCTACACCTTC,CASSTRRSANYGYTF
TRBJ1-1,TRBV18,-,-,TGTGCCAGCTCGGGGAGGGACACTGAAGCTTTCTTT,CASSGRDTEAFF
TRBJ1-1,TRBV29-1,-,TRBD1,TGCAGCCACGAGAGGGGGGACAGTGAAGCTTTCTTT,CSHERGDSEAFF
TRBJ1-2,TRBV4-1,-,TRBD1,TGCGCCAGCAGCCAAGGACAGGGGAATGGCTACACCTTC,CASSQGQGNGYTF
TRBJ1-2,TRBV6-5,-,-,TGTGCCAGCAGGGGCACAGGGAAGGCTTTGTGGGGCTACACCTTC,CASRGTGKALWGYTF
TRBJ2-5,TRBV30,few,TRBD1,TGTGCCTGGAGTTTGGTTACAGGGGGAGAGACCCAGTACTTC,CAWSLVTGGETQYF
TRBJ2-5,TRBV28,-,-,TGTGCCAGCAGTGAGGACAGCTCTTTAGAGACCCAGTACTTC,CASSEDSSLETQYF
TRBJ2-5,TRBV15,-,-,TGTGCCACCAATCGGGGGTTCGAAGAGACCCAGTACTTC,CATNRGFEETQYF
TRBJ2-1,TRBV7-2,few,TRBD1,TGTGCCAGCAGCCCGGGACAGAAGTACAATGAGCAGTTCTTC,CASSPGQKYNEQFF
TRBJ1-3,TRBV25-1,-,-,TGTGCCAGCAGCTCAATGGGAGGGTCAGGCGCAGGCGGAAACACCATATATTTT,CASSSMGGSGAGGNTIYF
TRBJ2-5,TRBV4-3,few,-,TGCGCCAGCAGCCCCCAAGTGAGCCAAGAGACCCAGTACTTC,CASSPQVSQETQYF
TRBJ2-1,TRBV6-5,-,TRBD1,TGTGCCAGCAGTTACTTGGACAGGCTCTCCTACAATGAGCAGTTCTTC,CASSYLDRLSYNEQFF
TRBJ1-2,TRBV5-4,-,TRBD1,TGTGCCAGCAGCTTACGACAGGGAATAAACTATGGCTACACCTTC,CASSLRQGINYGYTF
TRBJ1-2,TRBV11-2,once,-,TGTGCCAGCAGCTTAGATCTAGGGTGGGGGGACGCTGGCTACACCTTC,CASSLDLGWGDAGYTF
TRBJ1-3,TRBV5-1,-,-,TGCGCCAGCACCCAAAATGGTCTAAGCTCTGGAAACACCATATATTTT,CASTQNGLSSGNTIYF
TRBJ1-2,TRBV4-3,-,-,TGCGCCAGCAGCCAACAAAAAACAGGGATTGGCTATGGCTACACCTTC,CASSQQKTGIGYGYTF
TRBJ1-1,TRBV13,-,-,TGTGCCAGCCGGGGGACCGGGAACACTGAAGCTTTCTTT,CASRGTGNTEAFF
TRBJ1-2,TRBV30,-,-,TGTGCCTGGAGTGTTGGAGGCTATGGCTACACCTTC,CAWSVGGYGYTF
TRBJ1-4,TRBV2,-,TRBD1,TGTGCCAGCAGGGGGTCAGGGGGCCTGGGGGAAAAACTGTTTTTT,CASRGSGGLGEKLFF
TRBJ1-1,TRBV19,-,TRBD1,TGTGCCAGTACCGCCATCAGGGGGGACACTGAAGCTTTCTTT,CASTAIRGDTEAFF
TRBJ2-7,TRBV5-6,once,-,TGTGCCAGCACCGAGCTTGATAGGAGTTCCCACGAGCAGTACTTC,CASTELDRSSHEQYF
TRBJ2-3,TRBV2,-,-,TGTGCCAGCCTAACCCCCACCAGGCCAGATACGCAGTATTTT,CASLTPTRPDTQYF
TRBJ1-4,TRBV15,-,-,TGTGCCACCAGCAGAGCGGGAGGGCAAAATGAAAAACTGTTTTTT,CATSRAGGQNEKLFF
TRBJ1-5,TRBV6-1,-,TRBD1,TGTGCCAGTGAGGGGGCATGGGGCAATCAGCCCCAGCATTTT,CASEGAWGNQPQHF
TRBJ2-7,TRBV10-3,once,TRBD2,TGTGCCACTAGATATAGCGGGGACTCCTACGAGCAGTACTTC,CATRYSGDSYEQYF
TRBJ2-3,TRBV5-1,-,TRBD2,TGCGCCAGCAGCCAGACTAGCGGGGCGGCGTTGACAGATACGCAGTATTTT,CASSQTSGAALTDTQYF
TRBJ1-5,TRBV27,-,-,TGTGCCAGCAGTCCCCCCGGTGAGCGTCTTGGAAATCAGCCCCAGCATTTT,CASSPPGERLGNQPQHF
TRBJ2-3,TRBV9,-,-,TGTGCCAGCAGCCCGGAGGGGGGGCGCGCAGATACGCAGTATTTT,CASSPEGGRADTQYF
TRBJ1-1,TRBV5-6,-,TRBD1,TGTGCCAGCAACTTGGACAGGGAGAACACTGAAGCTTTCTTT,CASNLDRENTEAFF
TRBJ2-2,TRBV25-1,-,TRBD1,TGTGCCAGCGGGGGACAGGGGGCCTCGAACACCGGGGAGCTGTTTTTT,CASGGQGASNTGELFF
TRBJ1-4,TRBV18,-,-,TGTGCCAGCTCACCACAACAGGGTGGAAAACTGTTTTTT,CASSPQQGGKLFF
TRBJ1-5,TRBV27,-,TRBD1,TGTGCCAGCAGTGTCCGACAGGGGGGAAATCAGCCCCAGCATTTT,CASSVRQGGNQPQHF
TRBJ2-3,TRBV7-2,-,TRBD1,TGTGCCAGCAGCTTACGACAGGGGGGTAGCACAGATACGCAGTATTTT,CASSLRQGGSTDTQYF
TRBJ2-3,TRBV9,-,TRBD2,TGTGCCAGCAGCGGTATAGCGGGGATCACAGATACGCAGTATTTT,CASSGIAGITDTQYF
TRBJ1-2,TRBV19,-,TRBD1,TGTGCCAGTAGCCCCCAATCCCCGGGACAGGGGTATGGCTACACCTTC,CASSPQSPGQGYGYTF
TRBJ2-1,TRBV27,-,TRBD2,TGTGCCAGCAGTTCTCGGACTAGCGGGTTCTCCTACAATGAGCAGTTCTTC,CASSSRTSGFSYNEQFF
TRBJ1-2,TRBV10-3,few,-,TGTGCCATCAGTGAGTCGAAGCTAACTGATGGCTACACCTTC,CAISESKLTDGYTF
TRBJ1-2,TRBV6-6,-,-,TGTGCCAGCAGTACTCCGGGACAACCGTGGTATGGCTACACCTTC,CASSTPGQPWYGYTF
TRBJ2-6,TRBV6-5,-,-,TGTGCCAGCAGACCCGGGACACTTGTTGCCAACGTCCTGACTTTC,CASRPGTLVANVLTF
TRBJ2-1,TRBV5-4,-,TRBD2,TGTGCCAGCAGCTCGGGACTAGCGGGGGGAACCTACAATGAGCAGTTCTTC,CASSSGLAGGTYNEQFF
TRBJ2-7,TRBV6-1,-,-,TGTGCCAGCAGTGTCGACAGCTACATGGGGGAGCAGTACTTC,CASSVDSYMGEQYF
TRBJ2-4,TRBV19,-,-,TGTGCCAGTAGTAGGGTCCTGGTCGGGGCCAAAAACATTCAGTACTTC,CASSRVLVGAKNIQYF
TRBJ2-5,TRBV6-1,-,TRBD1,TGTGCCAGCAGTGCCACGGGACAGGGGGCGGGGGAGACCCAGTACTTC,CASSATGQGAGETQYF
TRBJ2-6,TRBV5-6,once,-,TGTGCCAGCAGCGGGCGGGTCTCTGGGGCCAACGTCCTGACTTTC,CASSGRVSGANVLTF
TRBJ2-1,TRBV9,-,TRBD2,TGTGCCAGCAGCGTAGGAAGGGGACTAGACTACAATGAGCAGTTCTTC,CASSVGRGLDYNEQFF
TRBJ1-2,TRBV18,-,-,TGTGCCAGCTCACCAAGCAACCGGGAGGGCTACACCTTC,CASSPSNREGYTF
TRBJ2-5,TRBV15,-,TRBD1,TGTGCCACCAGCAGAGATCTCGGACAGGCGAACCAAGAGACCCAGTACTTC,CATSRDLGQANQETQYF
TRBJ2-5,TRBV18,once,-,TGTGCCAGCTCACCATCGGCAGGCGACAGGGAGACCCAGTACTTC,CASSPSAGDRETQYF
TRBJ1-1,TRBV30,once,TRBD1,TGTGCCTGGAGCCTAGGGACAGGGGGTTTCACTGAAGCTTTCTTT,CAWSLGTGGFTEAFF
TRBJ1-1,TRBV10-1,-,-,TGCGCCAGCAGTGAGTCGATTGGGGGCATGAACACTGAAGCTTTCTTT,CASSESIGGMNTEAFF
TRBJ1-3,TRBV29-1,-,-,TGCAGCGTTGATCCAGGCTCTGGAAACACCATATATTTT,CSVDPGSGNTIYF
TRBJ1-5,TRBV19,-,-,TGTGCCAGTAGCCCCGACAGGACCGGTCAGCCCCAGCATTTT,CASSPDRTGQPQHF
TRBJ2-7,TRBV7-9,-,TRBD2,TGTGCCAGCGATAAGGGAGGGACCGAGCAGTACTTC,CASDKGGTEQYF
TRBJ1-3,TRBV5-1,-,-,TGCGCCAGCAGCTTGGACGGGGTCTCTGGAAACACCATATATTTT,CASSLDGVSGNTIYF